These 4 T cell receptor beta chains were sequenced from one sample in a study of T cell clonality in common variable immunodeficiency. The study's findings and limits: Fewer deletions and N-nucleotide insertions were reportedly seen in common variable immunodeficiency TCR beta sequences.

Generated by immunoSEQ multiplex PCR, the TCRdb table keeps only in-frame clones and is missing some. The data show more than 13,000 clones, with none appearing a single time. Which antigens these TCRs recognize remains unknown. Material: peripheral blood mononuclear cells. Receptors were obtained from a human donor with common variable immunodeficiency.

This clone was recorded at least ten times. The read is 3 residues too short to cover the CDR3 end, so that end is filled in from the germline J gene. The chain is built from TRBV29-1 and TRBJ1-1; the match to TRBD1 covers 8 bases. Germline lookup yields CDR1 SQVTM and CDR2 ANQGSEA. The CDR3 covers 12 residues. V shed 7 bases and J 1 base; nucleotides not matched to a gene: 2. The part of the CDR3 DNA that was read is TGCAGCGCTGGACAGGGGAACACTGAA. Translated: CSAGQGNTE. The entire CDR3 protein is CSAGQGNTEAFF. Based on the CDR3 plus reference TRBV29-1 and TRBJ1-1, the full variable domain is SAVISQKPSRDICQRGTSLTIQCQVDSQVTMMFWYRQQPGQSLTLIATANQGSEATYESGFVIDKFPISRPNLTFSTLTVSNMSPEDSSIYLCSAGQGNTEAFFGQGTRLTVV.

In the case of this clone: The read stops 3 residues short of the end of the CDR3; the missing end is completed from the germline J gene. This chain connects TRBV7-6 to TRBJ2-7, with 9 bases that match TRBD2. Germline CDR1 is SGHVS and CDR2 is FNYEAQ. J gave up 6 bases and V 1 base, and 4 bases lay outside the gene matches. The CDR3 loop spans 14 amino acids. The CDR3 DNA, read in part, is TGTGCCAGCAGCTTAGGCGGGGGGGCCGCCGAG. This gives the protein CASSLGGGAAE. The full CDR3 is CASSLGGGAAEQYF.

This clone was picked up a small number of times. The CDR3 goes on 3 residues after the read ends, and that part is filled in from the germline J gene. The genes are TRBV18 and TRBJ1-6; TRBD1 matches at 8 bases. The germline V gene encodes CDR1 KGHSH and CDR2 LQKENI. The CDR3 is 16 residues long. The V gene end was trimmed by 4 bases and the J gene end by 5 bases; junction bases not matched to a gene: 7. This CDR3 is CASSRLTGANNSPLHF. The sequenced part of the CDR3 DNA is TGTGCCAGCTCACGATTGACAGGGGCGAATAATTCACCC.

This clone was detected only a few times. The read is 3 residues too short to cover the CDR3 end, so that end is filled in from the germline J gene. The chain is built from TRBV7-2 and TRBJ2-5; TRBD1 aligns across 10 bases. The germline V gene encodes CDR1 SGHTA and CDR2 FQGNSA. Trimming cost V 6 bases and J 4 bases; bases outside gene matches: 2. This CDR3 comprises 13 residues. CDR3: CASRRDRGETQYF. The sequenced part of the CDR3 DNA is TGTGCCAGCAGACGGGACAGGGGAGAGACC.